This TCR beta chain was documented in a study of OX40 agonist ivuxolimab in advanced cancers. About the study: Participants, 82.7% male, averaged approximately 65 years of age, ranging from about 23 to 85. People who had prior anti-PD-1, anti-PD-L1 or anti-CTLA-4 therapy could take part, and 40% had some. Whole-study findings and limits: Both CD4+ and CD8+ T cell populations in blood had undergone clonal expansion by week 6 at 0.1 to 3.0 mg/kg.

Remarks on this clone: Its specificity is unknown.

V was pared by 4 bases and J by 6 bases, with 10 bases between. Germline V gene lookup returns CDR1 MNHEY and CDR2 SVGAGI. The length of the CDR3 is 12 residues. The data were produced by immunoSEQ multiplex PCR, yet TCRdb's version contains in-frame clones alone and is incomplete. The sample has under 95,000 clones, around 88% seen once. Sequencing was performed on CD4+ or CD8+ T cells sorted from blood, taken in a trial of the OX40 agonist ivuxolimab. The TCR was taken from an adult with an advanced solid tumor such as melanoma, head and neck, liver or kidney cancer. The chain joins TRBV6-5 to TRBJ2-7, with no clear D. The CDR3 DNA sequence: TGTGCCAGCAGTTCCCGGCCTGGCGAGCAGTACTTC. Translated, it gives CASSSRPGEQYF.